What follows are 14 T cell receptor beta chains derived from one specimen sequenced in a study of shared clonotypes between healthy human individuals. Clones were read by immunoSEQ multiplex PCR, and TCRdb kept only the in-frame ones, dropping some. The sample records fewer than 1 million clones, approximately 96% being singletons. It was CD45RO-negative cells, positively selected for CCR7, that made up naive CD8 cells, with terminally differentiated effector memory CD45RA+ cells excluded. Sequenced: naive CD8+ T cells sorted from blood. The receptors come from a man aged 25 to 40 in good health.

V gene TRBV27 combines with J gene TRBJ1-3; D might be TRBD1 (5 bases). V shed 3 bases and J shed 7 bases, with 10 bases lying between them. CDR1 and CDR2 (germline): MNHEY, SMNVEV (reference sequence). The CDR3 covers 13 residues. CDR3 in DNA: TGTGCCAGCAGTTTCGGTAGGGGCAACACCATATATTTT. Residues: CASSFGRGNTIYF.

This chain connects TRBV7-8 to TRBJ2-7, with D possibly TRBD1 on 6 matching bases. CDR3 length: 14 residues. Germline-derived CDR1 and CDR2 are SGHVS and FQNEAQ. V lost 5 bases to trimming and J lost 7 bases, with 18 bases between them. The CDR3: CASSGPGTPGEQYF. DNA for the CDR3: TGTGCCAGCAGCGGGCCCGGGACACCGGGGGAGCAGTACTTC.

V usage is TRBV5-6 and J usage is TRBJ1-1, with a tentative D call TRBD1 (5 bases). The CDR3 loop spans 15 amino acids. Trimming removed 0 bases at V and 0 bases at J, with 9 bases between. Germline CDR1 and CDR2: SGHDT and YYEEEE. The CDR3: CASSLAGDMNTEAFF. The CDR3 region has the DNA TGTGCCAGCAGCTTGGCGGGGGATATGAACACTGAAGCTTTCTTT.

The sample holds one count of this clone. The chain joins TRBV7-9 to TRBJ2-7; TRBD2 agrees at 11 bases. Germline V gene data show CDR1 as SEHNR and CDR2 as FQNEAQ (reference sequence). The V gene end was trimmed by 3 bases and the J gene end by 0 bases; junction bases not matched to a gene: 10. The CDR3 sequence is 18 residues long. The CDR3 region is CASSFRLAGKAGSYEQYF. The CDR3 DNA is TGTGCCAGCAGCTTCCGACTAGCGGGAAAGGCCGGCTCCTACGAGCAGTACTTC.

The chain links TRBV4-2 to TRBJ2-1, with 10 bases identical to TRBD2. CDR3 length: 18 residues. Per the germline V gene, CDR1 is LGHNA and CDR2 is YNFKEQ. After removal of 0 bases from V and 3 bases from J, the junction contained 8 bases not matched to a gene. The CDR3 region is CASSQERSLAGDYNEQFF. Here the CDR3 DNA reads TGTGCCAGCAGCCAAGAACGCTCGCTAGCGGGGGACTACAATGAGCAGTTCTTC.

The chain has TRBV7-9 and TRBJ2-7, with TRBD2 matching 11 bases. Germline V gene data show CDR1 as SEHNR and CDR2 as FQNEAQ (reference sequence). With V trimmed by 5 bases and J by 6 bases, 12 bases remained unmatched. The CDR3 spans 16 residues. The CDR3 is CASSPGTTSGSFEQYF. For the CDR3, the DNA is TGTGCCAGCAGCCCGGGGACTACTAGCGGGAGCTTCGAGCAGTACTTC.

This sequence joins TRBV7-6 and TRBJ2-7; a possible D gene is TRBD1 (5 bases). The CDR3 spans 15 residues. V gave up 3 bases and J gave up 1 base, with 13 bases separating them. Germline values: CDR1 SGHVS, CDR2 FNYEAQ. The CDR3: CASSFGQGWSYEQYF. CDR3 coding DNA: TGTGCCAGCAGCTTCGGTCAGGGTTGGTCCTACGAGCAGTACTTC.

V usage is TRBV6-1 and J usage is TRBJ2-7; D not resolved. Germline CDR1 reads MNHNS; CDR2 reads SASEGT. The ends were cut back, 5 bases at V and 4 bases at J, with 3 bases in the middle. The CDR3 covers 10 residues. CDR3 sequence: CASSFYEQYF. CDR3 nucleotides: TGTGCCAGCAGTTTTTACGAGCAGTACTTC.

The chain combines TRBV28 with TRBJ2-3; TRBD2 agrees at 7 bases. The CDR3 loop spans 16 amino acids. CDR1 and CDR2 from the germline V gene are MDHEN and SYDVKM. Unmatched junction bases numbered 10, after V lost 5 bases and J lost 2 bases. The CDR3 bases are TGTGCCAGCAGTCTCCTGATGGGGAGGGCCACAGATACGCAGTATTTT. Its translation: CASSLLMGRATDTQYF.

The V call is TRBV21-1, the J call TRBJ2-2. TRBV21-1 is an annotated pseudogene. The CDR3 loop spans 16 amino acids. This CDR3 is CASSNDVGRNTGELFF. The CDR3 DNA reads TGTGCCAGCAGCAATGATGTAGGCCGGAACACCGGGGAGCTGTTTTTT.

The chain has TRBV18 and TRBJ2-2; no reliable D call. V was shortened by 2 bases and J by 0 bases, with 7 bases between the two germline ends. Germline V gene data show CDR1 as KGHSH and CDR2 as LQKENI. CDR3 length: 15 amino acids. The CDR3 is CASSPRLANTGELFF. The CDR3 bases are TGTGCCAGCTCACCAAGGCTAGCGAACACCGGGGAGCTGTTTTTT.

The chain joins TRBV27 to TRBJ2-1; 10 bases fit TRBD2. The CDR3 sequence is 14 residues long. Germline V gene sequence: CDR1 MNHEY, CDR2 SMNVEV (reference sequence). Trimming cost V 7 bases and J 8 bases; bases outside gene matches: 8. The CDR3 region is CASTPSGRVHEQFF. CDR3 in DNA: TGTGCCAGCACACCCAGCGGGAGGGTCCATGAGCAGTTCTTC.

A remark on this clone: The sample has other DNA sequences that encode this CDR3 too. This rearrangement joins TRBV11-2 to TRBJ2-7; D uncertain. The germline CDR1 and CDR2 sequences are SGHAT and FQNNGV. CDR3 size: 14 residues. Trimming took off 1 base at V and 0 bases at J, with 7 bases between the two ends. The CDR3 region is CASSLAGTSYEQYF. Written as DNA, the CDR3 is TGTGCCAGCAGCTTAGCCGGTACCTCCTACGAGCAGTACTTC.

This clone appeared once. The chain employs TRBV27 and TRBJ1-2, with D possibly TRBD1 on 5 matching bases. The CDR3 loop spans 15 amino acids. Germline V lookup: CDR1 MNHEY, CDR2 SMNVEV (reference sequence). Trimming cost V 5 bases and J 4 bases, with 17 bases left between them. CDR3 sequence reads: CASSGGWAGGYGYTF. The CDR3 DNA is TGTGCCAGCAGTGGGGGATGGGCCGGGGGCTATGGCTACACCTTC.